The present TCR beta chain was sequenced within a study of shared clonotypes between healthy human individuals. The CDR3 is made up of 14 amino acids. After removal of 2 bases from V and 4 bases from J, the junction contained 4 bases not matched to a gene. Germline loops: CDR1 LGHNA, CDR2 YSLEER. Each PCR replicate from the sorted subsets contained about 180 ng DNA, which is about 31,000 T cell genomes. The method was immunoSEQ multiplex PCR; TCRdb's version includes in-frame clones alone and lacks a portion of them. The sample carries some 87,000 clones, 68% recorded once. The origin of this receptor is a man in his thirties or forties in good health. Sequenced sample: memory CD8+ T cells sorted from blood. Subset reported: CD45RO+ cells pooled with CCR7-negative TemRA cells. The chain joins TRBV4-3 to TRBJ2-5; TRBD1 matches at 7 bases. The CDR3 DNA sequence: TGCGCCAGCAGCCAAAATCCAGGGGGAGAGACCCAGTACTTC. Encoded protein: CASSQNPGGETQYF.